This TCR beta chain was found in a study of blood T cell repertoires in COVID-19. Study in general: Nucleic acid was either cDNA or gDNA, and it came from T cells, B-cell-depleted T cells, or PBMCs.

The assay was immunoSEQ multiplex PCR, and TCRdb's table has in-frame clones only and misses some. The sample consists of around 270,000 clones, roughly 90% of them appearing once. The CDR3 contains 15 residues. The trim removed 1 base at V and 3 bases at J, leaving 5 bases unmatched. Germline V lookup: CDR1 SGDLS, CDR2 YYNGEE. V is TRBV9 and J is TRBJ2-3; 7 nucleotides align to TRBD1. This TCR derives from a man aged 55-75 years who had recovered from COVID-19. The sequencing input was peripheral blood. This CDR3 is CASSVQGVRTDTQYF. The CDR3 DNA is TGTGCCAGCAGCGTACAGGGGGTGAGGACAGATACGCAGTATTTT.